The 27 T cell receptor beta chains below come from one sample, sequenced in a study of response to subunit inactivated influenza vaccine. TCRdb ran MiXCR on the RT-PCR reads and lists one entry per CDR3 protein. The data show around 850,000 distinct CDR3 sequences, approximately 17% seen once. The specimen comprised PBMCs from blood, sampled 4 to 6 days after vaccination. The receptors stem from a man aged 50 to 59 who received an inactivated influenza vaccine.

The gene calls are TRBV18 and TRBJ2-1; 14 bases line up with TRBD2. The junction had 8 bases not matched to a gene; V was cut back by 3 bases and J by 7 bases. Germline-derived CDR1 and CDR2 are KGHSH and LQKENI. CDR3 length equals 17 residues. CDR3 loop: CASSPISGTSGGNEQFF. CDR3 DNA sequence: TGTGCCAGCTCACCTATCTCCGGGACTAGCGGGGGAAATGAGCAGTTCTTC.

V gene TRBV29-1 combines with J gene TRBJ1-5; TRBD1 might be the D (6 bases). Germline loops: CDR1 SQVTM, CDR2 ANQGSEA. The CDR3 sequence is 14 residues long. Trimming took 1 base from V and 4 from J, leaving 11 bases between them. CDR3 nucleotide sequence: TGCAGCGTTGAAGTTGGAGGGGGAAATCAGCCCCAGCATTTT. Translating gives CSVEVGGGNQPQHF.

The V and J genes are TRBV7-9 and TRBJ2-7; 10 bases align to TRBD1. CDR3 size: 17 residues. Germline CDR1 and CDR2: SEHNR and FQNEAQ (reference sequence). Trimming cost V 2 bases and J 6 bases; bases outside gene matches: 13. DNA of the CDR3: TGTGCCAGCAGCTTACTGGGTTCGGGACAGGGGAGTGGCGAGCAGTACTTC. It encodes CASSLLGSGQGSGEQYF.

A single count supports this clonotype. CDR3: CASSKTGGGIDTQYF. The DNA for the CDR3 is TGTGCCAGCAGTAAGACGGGAGGTGGTATAGATACGCAGTATTTT. The chain joins TRBV28 to TRBJ2-3, with 7 bases aligning to TRBD2. The CDR3 length is 15 residues. The trim removed 5 bases at V and 5 bases at J, leaving 10 bases unmatched. The V gene's germline CDR1 is MDHEN and CDR2 SYDVKM. The full variable domain, with the rest looked up from reference TRBV28 and TRBJ2-3, is DVKVTQSSRYLVKRTGEKVFLECVQDMDHENMFWYRQDPGLGLRLIYFSYDVKMKEKGDIPEGYSVSREKKERFSLILESASTNQTSMYLCASSKTGGGIDTQYFGPGTRLTVL.

In its sample, this clonotype was seen a few times. This rearrangement joins TRBV7-6 to TRBJ2-2; D is unresolved. Germline loops: CDR1 SGHVS, CDR2 FNYEAQ. Trimming pared 0 bases from V and 2 bases from J, leaving 10 bases between. There are 16 residues in the CDR3. The CDR3 here is CASSLAPSINTGELFF. CDR3 coding DNA: TGTGCCAGCAGCTTAGCCCCCAGCATCAACACCGGGGAGCTGTTTTTT.

The chain has TRBV7-2 and TRBJ1-2; D not resolved. The CDR3 is 13 amino acids. The V end was cut by 4 bases, the J end by 8 bases, with 14 bases between. Germline V CDR1 and CDR2: SGHTA, FQGNSA. The CDR3 region is CASSSLPGRGYTF. The CDR3 DNA follows: TGTGCCAGCAGCTCATTACCTGGAAGAGGCTACACCTTC.

The chain combines TRBV7-2 with TRBJ2-7; no reliable D call. The length of the CDR3 is 14 residues. Germline V gives CDR1 SGHTA, CDR2 FQGNSA. Trimming cost V 6 bases and J 3 bases, with 15 bases left between them. The CDR3 spells CASSWSRHIYEQYF. The CDR3 bases are TGTGCCAGCAGTTGGTCCAGGCATATCTACGAGCAGTACTTC.

The sample holds a few counts of this clonotype. The chain is built from TRBV6-2 or TRBV6-3 and TRBJ2-7, with D possibly being TRBD2 (5 bases). CDR1 is MNHEY and CDR2 is SVGEGT in the germline V gene. Deletions cut 4 bases from V and 6 bases from J, with 10 bases between. CDR3 length equals 12 residues. The CDR3: CASSLVALEQYF. The DNA for the CDR3 is TGTGCCAGCAGTTTGGTAGCGCTCGAGCAGTACTTC.

This clonotype was observed a handful of times. The chain carries TRBV7-9 and TRBJ2-1; D gene unclear. Germline V CDR1 and CDR2: SEHNR, FQNEAQ (reference sequence). V gave up 5 bases and J gave up 0 bases, with 14 bases separating them. This CDR3 is built from 16 residues. This CDR3 reads CASSPTPKSSYNEQFF. The CDR3 coding sequence is TGTGCCAGCAGCCCGACGCCAAAAAGCTCCTACAATGAGCAGTTCTTC.

This clonotype was observed a handful of times. The rearrangement joins TRBV5-5 to TRBJ1-5; D remains unclear. This CDR3 spans 14 amino acids. Germline lookup yields CDR1 SGHKS and CDR2 YYEKEE (reference sequence). V gave up 0 bases and J gave up 9 bases, with 13 bases separating them. For the CDR3, the DNA is TGTGCCAGCAGCTTGGACCCAGGTACGCGGCCCCAGCATTTT. It specifies CASSLDPGTRPQHF.

This clonotype appeared a few times. The gene calls are TRBV2 and TRBJ1-2, with D maybe TRBD1 (6 bases). Germline lookup yields CDR1 SNHLY and CDR2 FYNNEI. The CDR3 has 14 amino acids. V shed 5 bases and J shed 6 bases, with 16 bases lying between them. The CDR3 region has the DNA TGTGCCAGCAGTCCAACCCCTACAGGGAATGGCTACACCTTC. Translation: CASSPTPTGNGYTF.

This chain uses TRBV12-3 or TRBV12-4 with TRBJ1-5, with no clear D. The CDR3 extends over 13 amino acids. Trimming stripped 1 base from V and 15 bases from J, with 16 bases between. The CDR3 nucleotides are TGTGCCAGCAGTTTAGAAGGGAGGGTGGAGCGGCATTTT. Residues: CASSLEGRVERHF.

This chain uses TRBV28 with TRBJ2-7, with a possible D match to TRBD1 (6 bases). Germline values: CDR1 MDHEN, CDR2 SYDVKM. The CDR3 length is 16 residues. V lost 3 bases to trimming and J lost 0 bases, with 15 bases between them. CDR3 DNA: TGTGCCAGCAGTTTTTCTTTCGGACAGCTCTCCTACGAGCAGTACTTC. It encodes CASSFSFGQLSYEQYF.

CDR3 bases: TGTGCCAGCAGCTTCGGCCACCCGATGAACACTGAAGCTTTCTTT. Translating gives CASSFGHPMNTEAFF. The chain joins TRBV7-2 to TRBJ1-1; D not certain. The CDR3 is 15 residues long. V was cut by 3 bases and J by 0 bases, with 11 bases left in between. In germline, CDR1 is SGHTA, CDR2 FQGNSA.

The chain is built from TRBV4-1 and TRBJ2-1; the match to TRBD1 covers 10 bases. CDR1 is MGHRA and CDR2 is YSYEKL in the germline V gene. Trimming removed 2 bases from V and 10 bases from J; junction bases left unmatched: 8. CDR3 length: 15 amino acids. The CDR3, as DNA: TGCGCCAGCAGCCAACCGGGACAGGGGATTTGGGAGCAGTTCTTC. It specifies CASSQPGQGIWEQFF.

The gene calls are TRBV9 and TRBJ1-2; D is uncertain. The CDR3 sequence is 14 residues long. Germline CDR1 reads SGDLS; CDR2 reads YYNGEE. V gave up 4 bases and J gave up 0 bases, with 10 bases separating them. The CDR3 DNA is TGTGCCAGCAGCCCTTGGTTGTCTAACTATGGCTACACCTTC. This gives the protein CASSPWLSNYGYTF.

This clonotype was counted only a few times. The chain links TRBV9 to TRBJ2-5, with TRBD2 matching over 7 bases. J lost 5 bases, V lost 2 bases, and 9 bases had no gene match. The CDR3 spans 15 residues. Germline CDR1 is SGDLS and CDR2 is YYNGEE. The CDR3 region has the DNA TGTGCCAGCAGCGTGGCGGGAGTCTTGGGTGAGACCCAGTACTTC. As protein: CASSVAGVLGETQYF.

The chain joins TRBV7-2 to TRBJ2-5; 11 positions agree with TRBD1. The CDR3 spans 14 residues. Per germline, CDR1 SGHTA and CDR2 FQGNSA. The V gene end was trimmed by 3 bases and the J gene end by 12 bases; junction bases not matched to a gene: 9. CDR3 bases: TGTGCCAGCAGCTTGGACAGGGGGCTAGCCGAAGAGTACTTC. It is translated as CASSLDRGLAEEYF.

This clonotype has a handful of counts. The rearrangement uses TRBV7-2 and TRBJ1-2; D is unresolved. The V end was cut by 5 bases, the J end by 0 bases, with 10 bases between. Germline CDR1 and CDR2: SGHTA and FQGNSA. The CDR3 is 14 amino acids. CDR3 nucleotide sequence: TGTGCCAGCAGCCAAAGAAATTCTAACTATGGCTACACCTTC. It specifies CASSQRNSNYGYTF.

This clonotype was counted at least ten times. The chain combines TRBV9 with TRBJ2-7, with D uncertain. The germline CDR1 and CDR2 sequences are SGDLS and YYNGEE. The CDR3 consists of 12 residues. V lost 3 bases and J 2 bases, leaving 6 bases between the germline ends. The CDR3 DNA follows: TGTGCCAGCAGCGGGGGAACCTACGAGCAGTACTTC. Translating it yields CASSGGTYEQYF.

The chain couples TRBV27 to TRBJ2-3; a weak D match, TRBD1 (5 bases). Germline V gene sequence: CDR1 MNHEY, CDR2 SMNVEV (reference sequence). This CDR3 comprises 13 residues. V lost 5 bases to trimming and J lost 2 bases, with 8 bases between them. Here the CDR3 reads CASSEGDTDTQYF. CDR3 DNA: TGTGCCAGCAGTGAAGGGGACACAGATACGCAGTATTTT.

Only a few counts were recorded for this clonotype. The rearrangement links TRBV12-3 or TRBV12-4 to TRBJ1-3; TRBD1 is a possible D gene (5 bases). CDR3 length: 16 residues. V gave up 6 bases and J gave up 0 bases, with 15 bases separating them. For the CDR3, the DNA is TGTGCCAGCAGAGTTTACGGGGCCCCCTCTGGAAACACCATATATTTT. Amino acids: CASRVYGAPSGNTIYF.

This chain uses TRBV12-3 or TRBV12-4 with TRBJ2-3; D gene uncertain. The J call is uncertain, as TRBJ1-5 better fits the DNA end. CDR3 length equals 14 residues. The CDR3 DNA sequence: TGTGCCAGCTGTACTAGCGGCAGCCCGCATACGCAGCATTTT. Encoded protein: CASCTSGSPHTQHF.

The J gene is TRBJ2-2, the V gene TRBV15; unclear D gene. Deletions cut 1 base from V and 1 base from J, with 7 bases between. CDR3 length: 15 amino acids. The germline CDR1 and CDR2 sequences are LNHNV and YYDKDF (reference sequence). The chain's CDR3 is CATSRAYMNTGELFF. CDR3 bases: TGTGCCACCAGCAGAGCCTACATGAACACCGGGGAGCTGTTTTTT.

The chain links TRBV27 to TRBJ2-7; TRBD2 aligns across 11 bases. The J segment lost 4 bases and the V segment lost 2 bases, leaving 7 bases of the junction unmatched. The CDR3 covers 16 residues. Germline CDR1 is MNHEY and CDR2 is SMNVEV (reference sequence). The CDR3 DNA reads TGTGCCAGCAGTTTACTCGGAATAGCGGGAGGGTACGAGCAGTACTTC. Its protein is CASSLLGIAGGYEQYF.

The chain has TRBV10-3 and TRBJ2-1, with a tentative D call TRBD1 (7 bases). Looked up from germline, CDR1 is ENHRY and CDR2 is SYGVKD. CDR3 length: 19 amino acids. Trimming removed 0 bases at V and 2 bases at J, with 20 bases between. The CDR3 spells CAISESTQGKGGTYNEQFF. In nucleotides, the CDR3 is TGTGCCATCAGTGAGTCTACACAGGGGAAGGGGGGAACCTACAATGAGCAGTTCTTC.

The rearrangement links TRBV11-2 to TRBJ2-1; 8 bases agree with TRBD2. V was clipped by 1 base and J by 8 bases; unmatched bases: 16. Germline V gene data show CDR1 as SGHAT and CDR2 as FQNNGV. The CDR3 is 18 residues long. The CDR3: CASSLVWRSGGPRDEQFF. CDR3 nucleotide sequence: TGTGCCAGCAGCTTAGTATGGCGAAGCGGGGGTCCCCGTGATGAGCAGTTCTTC.